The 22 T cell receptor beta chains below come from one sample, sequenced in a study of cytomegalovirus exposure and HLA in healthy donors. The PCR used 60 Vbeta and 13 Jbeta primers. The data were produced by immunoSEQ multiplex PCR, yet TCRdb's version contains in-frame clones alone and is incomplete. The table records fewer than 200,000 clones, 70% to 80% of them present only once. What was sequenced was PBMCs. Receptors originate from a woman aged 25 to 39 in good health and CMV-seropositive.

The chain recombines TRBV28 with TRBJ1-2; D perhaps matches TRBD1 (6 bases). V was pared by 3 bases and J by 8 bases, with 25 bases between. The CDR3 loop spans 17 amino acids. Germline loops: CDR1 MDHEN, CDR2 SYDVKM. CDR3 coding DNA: TGTGCCAGCAGTTTGGGCGGGGGACATACTCCCTCGGGGGGCTACACCTTC. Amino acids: CASSLGGGHTPSGGYTF.

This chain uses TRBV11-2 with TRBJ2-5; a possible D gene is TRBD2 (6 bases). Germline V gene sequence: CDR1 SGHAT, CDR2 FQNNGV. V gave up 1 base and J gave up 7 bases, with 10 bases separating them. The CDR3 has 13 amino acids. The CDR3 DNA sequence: TGTGCCAGCAGCTTAGTGCGGGGAGGGACCCAGTACTTC. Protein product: CASSLVRGGTQYF.

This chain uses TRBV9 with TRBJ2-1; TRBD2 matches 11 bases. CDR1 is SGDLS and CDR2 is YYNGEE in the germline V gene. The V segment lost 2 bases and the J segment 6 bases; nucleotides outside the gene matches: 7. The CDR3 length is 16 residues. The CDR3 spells CASSVSGTSGTNEQFF. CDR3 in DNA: TGTGCCAGCAGCGTTTCCGGGACTAGCGGCACCAATGAGCAGTTCTTC.

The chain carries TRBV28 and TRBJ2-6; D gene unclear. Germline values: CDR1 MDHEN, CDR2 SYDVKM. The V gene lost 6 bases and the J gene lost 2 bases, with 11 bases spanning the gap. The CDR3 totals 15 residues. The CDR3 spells CASSERKPGANVLTF. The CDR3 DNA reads TGTGCCAGCAGCGAGAGGAAACCTGGGGCCAACGTCCTGACTTTC.

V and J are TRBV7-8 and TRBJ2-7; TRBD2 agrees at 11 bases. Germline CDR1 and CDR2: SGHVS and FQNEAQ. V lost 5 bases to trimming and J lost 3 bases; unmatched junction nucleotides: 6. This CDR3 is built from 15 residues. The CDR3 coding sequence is TGTGCCAGCAGCGTGGGACTAGCGGAGTACTACGAGCAGTACTTC. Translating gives CASSVGLAEYYEQYF.

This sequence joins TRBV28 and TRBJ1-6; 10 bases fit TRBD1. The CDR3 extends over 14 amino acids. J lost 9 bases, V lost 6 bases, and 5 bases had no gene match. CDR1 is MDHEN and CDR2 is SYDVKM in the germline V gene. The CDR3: CASRVTGGISPLHF. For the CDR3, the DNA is TGTGCCAGCAGGGTGACAGGGGGCATTTCACCCCTCCACTTT.

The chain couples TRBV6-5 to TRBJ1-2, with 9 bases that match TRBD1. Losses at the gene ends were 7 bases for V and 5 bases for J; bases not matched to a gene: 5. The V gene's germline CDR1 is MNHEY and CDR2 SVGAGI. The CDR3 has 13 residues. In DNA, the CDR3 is TGTGCCAGCAAAGGGACAGGGTATTATGGCTACACCTTC. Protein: CASKGTGYYGYTF.

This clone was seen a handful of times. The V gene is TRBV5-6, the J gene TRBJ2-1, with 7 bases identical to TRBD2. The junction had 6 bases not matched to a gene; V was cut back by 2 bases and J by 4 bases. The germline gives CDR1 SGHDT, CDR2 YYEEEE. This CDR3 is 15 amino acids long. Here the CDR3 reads CASSFGLVGYNEQFF. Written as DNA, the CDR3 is TGTGCCAGCAGCTTTGGACTAGTCGGTTACAATGAGCAGTTCTTC.

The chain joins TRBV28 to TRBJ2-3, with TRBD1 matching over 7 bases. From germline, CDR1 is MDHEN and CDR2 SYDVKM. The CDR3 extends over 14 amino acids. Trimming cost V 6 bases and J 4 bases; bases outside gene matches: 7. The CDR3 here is CASSSDRVADTQYF. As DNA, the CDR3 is TGTGCCAGCAGCTCCGACAGGGTCGCAGATACGCAGTATTTT.

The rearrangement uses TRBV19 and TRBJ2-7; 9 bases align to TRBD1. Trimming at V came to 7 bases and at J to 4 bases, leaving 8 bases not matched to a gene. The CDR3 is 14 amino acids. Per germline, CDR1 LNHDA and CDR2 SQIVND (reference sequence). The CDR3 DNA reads TGTGCCAGTAAACGATTCGGGACAGGGTACGAGCAGTACTTC. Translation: CASKRFGTGYEQYF.

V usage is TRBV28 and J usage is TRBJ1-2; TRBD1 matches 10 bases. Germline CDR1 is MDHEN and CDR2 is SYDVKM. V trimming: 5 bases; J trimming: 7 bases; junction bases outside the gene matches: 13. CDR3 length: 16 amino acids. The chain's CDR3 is CASSLTGTGALGGYTF. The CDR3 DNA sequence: TGTGCCAGCAGTCTAACCGGGACAGGGGCGCTGGGTGGCTACACCTTC.

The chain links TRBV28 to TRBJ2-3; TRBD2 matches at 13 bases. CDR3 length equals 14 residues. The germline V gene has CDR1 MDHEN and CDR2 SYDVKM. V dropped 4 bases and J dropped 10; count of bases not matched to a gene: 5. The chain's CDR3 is CASSWTSGSWAQYF. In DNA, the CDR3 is TGTGCCAGCAGTTGGACTAGCGGGAGTTGGGCGCAGTATTTT.

CDR3 sequence (DNA): TGTGCCAGCAGTACCCGACTAGCGGGAGAGGAGACCCAGTACTTC. Translation gives CASSTRLAGEETQYF. The rearrangement uses TRBV27 and TRBJ2-5; 12 bases match TRBD2. The CDR3 extends over 15 amino acids. V shed 5 bases, J shed 5 bases, and the junction held 6 bases outside the gene matches. Germline V gives CDR1 MNHEY, CDR2 SMNVEV (reference sequence).

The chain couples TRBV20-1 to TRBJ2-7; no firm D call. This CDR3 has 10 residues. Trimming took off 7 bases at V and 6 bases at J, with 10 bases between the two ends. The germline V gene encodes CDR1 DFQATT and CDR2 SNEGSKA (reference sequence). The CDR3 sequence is CSVRTGEQYF. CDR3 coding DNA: TGCAGTGTTCGAACTGGCGAGCAGTACTTC.

CDR3 residues: CASLEYPYF. DNA of the CDR3: TGCGCCAGCCTCGAGTACCCGTACTTC. This sequence joins TRBV5-1 and TRBJ2-5; D is uncertain. Per germline, CDR1 SGHRS and CDR2 YFSETQ. Trimming stripped 7 bases from V and 13 bases from J, with 11 bases between. The length of the CDR3 is 9 residues.

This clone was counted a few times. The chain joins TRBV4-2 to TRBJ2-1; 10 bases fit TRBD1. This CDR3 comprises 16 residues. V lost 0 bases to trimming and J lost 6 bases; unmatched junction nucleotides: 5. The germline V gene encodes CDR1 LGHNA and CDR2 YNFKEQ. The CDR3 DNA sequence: TGTGCCAGCAGCCAAGATGGGACAGGGGTGAGCAATGAGCAGTTCTTC. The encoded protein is CASSQDGTGVSNEQFF.

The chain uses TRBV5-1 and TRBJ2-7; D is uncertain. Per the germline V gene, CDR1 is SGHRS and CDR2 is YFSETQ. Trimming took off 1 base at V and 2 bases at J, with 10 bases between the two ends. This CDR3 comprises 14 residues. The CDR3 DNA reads TGCGCCAGCAGCTTGTTCGGGTCCACCTACGAGCAGTACTTC. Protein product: CASSLFGSTYEQYF.

Here the CDR3 DNA reads TGTGCCAGCAGTTCCCGCCCTTTAGGACAGGGCTCTTATAGCAATCAGCCCCAGCATTTT. Translation: CASSSRPLGQGSYSNQPQHF. This sequence joins TRBV28 and TRBJ1-5; 8 bases match TRBD1. The length of the CDR3 is 20 residues. V lost 4 bases, J lost 0 bases, and 17 bases stayed unmatched. The germline V gene encodes CDR1 MDHEN and CDR2 SYDVKM.

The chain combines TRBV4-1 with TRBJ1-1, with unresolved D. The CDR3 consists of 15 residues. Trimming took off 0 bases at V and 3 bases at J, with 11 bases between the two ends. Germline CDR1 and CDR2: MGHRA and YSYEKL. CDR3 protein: CASSQESKEYTEAFF. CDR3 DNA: TGCGCCAGCAGCCAAGAGTCGAAGGAGTACACTGAAGCTTTCTTT.

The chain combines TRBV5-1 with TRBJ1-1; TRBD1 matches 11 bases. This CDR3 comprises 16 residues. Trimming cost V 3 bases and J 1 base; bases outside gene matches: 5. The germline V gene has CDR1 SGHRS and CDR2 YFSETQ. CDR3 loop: CASSSGQGARNTEAFF. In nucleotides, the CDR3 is TGCGCCAGCAGCTCCGGACAGGGGGCCAGGAACACTGAAGCTTTCTTT.

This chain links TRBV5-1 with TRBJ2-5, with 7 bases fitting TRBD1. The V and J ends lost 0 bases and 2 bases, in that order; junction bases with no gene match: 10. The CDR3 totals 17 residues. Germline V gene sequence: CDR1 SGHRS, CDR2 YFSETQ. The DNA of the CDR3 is TGCGCCAGCAGCTTGGGTATAGGGGGCTGGGGGCAAGAGACCCAGTACTTC. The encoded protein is CASSLGIGGWGQETQYF. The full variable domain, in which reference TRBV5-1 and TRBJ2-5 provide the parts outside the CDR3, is KAGVTQTPRYLIKTRGQQVTLSCSPISGHRSVSWYQQTPGQGLQFLFEYFSETQRNKGNFPGRFSGRQFSNSRSEMNVSTLELGDSALYLCASSLGIGGWGQETQYFGPGTRLLVL.

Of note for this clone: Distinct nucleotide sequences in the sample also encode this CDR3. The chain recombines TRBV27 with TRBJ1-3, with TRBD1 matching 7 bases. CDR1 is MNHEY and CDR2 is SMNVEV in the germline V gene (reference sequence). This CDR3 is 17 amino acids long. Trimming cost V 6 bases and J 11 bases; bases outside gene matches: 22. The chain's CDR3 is CASRETGHPLARSAIYF. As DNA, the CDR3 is TGTGCCAGCAGAGAGACAGGGCACCCCCTCGCCAGAAGTGCCATATATTTT.